This TCR beta chain comes out of a study of radiotherapy plus CTLA-4 blockade in lung cancer. Study-level information: Of all patients, around 19% responded objectively and 31% showed disease control.

The CDR3 loop spans 13 amino acids. The trim removed 4 bases at V and 6 bases at J, leaving 4 bases unmatched. The germline gives CDR1 LGHNA, CDR2 YNFKEQ. The assay was immunoSEQ multiplex PCR, and TCRdb's table has in-frame clones only and misses some. The sample holds fewer than 65,000 clones, 80% to 90% seen once. Points from the study as a whole: Per reports, early blood T cell clone dynamics, plus interferon-beta, forecast response most strongly.

Note on this clone: Its antigen remains unknown.

The chain links TRBV4-2 to TRBJ2-3; 7 bases are shared with TRBD2. The source material was peripheral blood, sampled from a patient treated with radiotherapy plus ipilimumab. The TCR was taken from a human donor with non-small cell lung cancer whose response to radiotherapy plus ipilimumab could not be evaluated. CDR3 residues: CASSPRLADTQYF. The CDR3 DNA reads TGTGCCAGCAGCCCCCGACTAGCTGATACGCAGTATTTT.